The 20 T cell receptor beta chains reported below all come from one sample, sequenced in a study of low-dose radiotherapy and immunotherapy resistance in tumors. Regarding time point: before trial treatment. Both TCRalpha and TCRbeta chains were reverse transcribed with V-gene-specific primers. TCRs were amplified for approximately 21 PCR cycles with a constant-region primer and V-primer adapter. One entry per CDR3 protein, called by TCRdb with MiXCR from the reads. This table holds 45,000 to 75,000 distinct CDR3 sequences, under 30% found once. Sequenced here: PBMCs, sampled before treatment. These receptors were obtained from a male donor with prostate cancer.

This clonotype came up many times. The chain links TRBV20-1 to TRBJ2-2; TRBD2 matches 10 bases. The length of the CDR3 is 14 residues. CDR1 is DFQATT, CDR2 SNEGSKA, per germline (reference sequence). Trimming cost V 2 bases and J 7 bases; bases outside gene matches: 4. The CDR3 loop is CSARLAGEVGELFF. The CDR3, as DNA: TGCAGTGCTAGACTAGCGGGAGAGGTCGGGGAGCTGTTTTTT.

The chain couples TRBV5-1 to TRBJ2-5; D is possibly TRBD2 (5 bases). With 0 bases removed from V and 5 bases from J, the gap between germline ends came to 11 bases. Germline V CDR1 and CDR2: SGHRS, YFSETQ. CDR3 length: 14 residues. The CDR3 DNA reads TGCGCCAGCAGCTTGGGGGAGTTGGGGGAGACCCAGTACTTC. Translating it yields CASSLGELGETQYF.

Comment on this clonotype: A far larger clone is a single base away, which makes a read error likely. The missing conserved phenylalanine or tryptophan at the end of this CDR3 makes a read error likely. The chain recombines TRBV5-3 with TRBJ2-5; D is unclear. TRBV5-3 is given ORF status, its function remaining uncertain. CDR3 length: 12 amino acids. V was shortened by 8 bases and J by 5 bases, with 13 bases between the two germline ends. The chain's CDR3 is CASSTNSETQYV. The CDR3, as DNA: TGTGCCAGCAGCACAAACAGCGAGACCCAGTACGTC.

This clonotype was counted ten times or more. CDR3 amino acids: CSARKLAGAPNEQFF. The CDR3 DNA is TGCAGTGCTAGAAAACTAGCGGGAGCTCCCAATGAGCAGTTCTTC. The chain combines TRBV20-1 with TRBJ2-1; TRBD2 aligns across 11 bases. The CDR3 covers 15 residues. V lost 2 bases to trimming and J lost 6 bases; unmatched junction nucleotides: 6. Germline-derived CDR1 and CDR2 are DFQATT and SNEGSKA (reference sequence).

This clonotype was detected only a few times. CDR3 amino acids: CASSPLAGMNTGELFF. As DNA, the CDR3 is TGTGCCAGCTCGCCCCTAGCGGGGATGAACACCGGGGAGCTGTTTTTT. The chain joins TRBV18 to TRBJ2-2; 9 nucleotides align to TRBD2. This CDR3 has 16 amino acids. Germline V gives CDR1 KGHSH, CDR2 LQKENI. With V trimmed by 6 bases and J by 1 base, 6 bases remained unmatched.

This clonotype is medium-sized by share. The gene calls are TRBV6-1 and TRBJ1-5; D perhaps matches TRBD1 (5 bases). V lost 6 bases, J lost 1 base, and 10 bases lay in between. CDR1 is MNHNS and CDR2 is SASEGT in the germline V gene. The CDR3 spans 14 residues. CDR3 sequence (DNA): TGTGCCAGCAGCCGACAGATAAGCAATCAGCCCCAGCATTTT. It yields the protein CASSRQISNQPQHF.

This clonotype was recorded at least ten times. This chain connects TRBV6-4 to TRBJ2-2; D is perhaps TRBD1 (5 bases). The germline V and J ends were trimmed by 2 bases and 9 bases, with 13 bases remaining between them. Germline V gene data show CDR1 as MRHNA and CDR2 as SNTAGT. The CDR3 covers 14 residues. Written as DNA, the CDR3 is TGTGCCAGCAGTGACGGGCAGGGTCCGAGGGAGCTGTTTTTT. Residues: CASSDGQGPRELFF.

The V gene is TRBV6-5, the J gene TRBJ1-1, with a tentative D call TRBD1 (6 bases). This CDR3 contains 15 residues. The germline CDR1 and CDR2 sequences are MNHEY and SVGAGI. Trimming removed 0 bases from V and 4 bases from J, with 12 bases in between. In DNA form, the CDR3 reads TGTGCCAGCAGTTACTCGGGGGGAGGGGGCACTGAAGCTTTCTTT. This gives the protein CASSYSGGGGTEAFF.

The table lists this clonotype with many counts. The V and J genes are TRBV14 and TRBJ2-7; D perhaps matches TRBD2 (6 bases). Per the germline V gene, CDR1 is SGHDN and CDR2 is FVKESK. This CDR3 is 14 amino acids long. The V gene lost 2 bases and the J gene lost 5 bases, with 13 bases spanning the gap. The CDR3 loop is CASSQFRGADEQYF. CDR3 nucleotides: TGTGCCAGCAGCCAATTCCGCGGGGCCGACGAGCAGTACTTC. Supplemented by reference TRBV14 and TRBJ2-7, the full variable domain reads EAGVTQFPSHSVIEKGQTVTLRCDPISGHDNLYWYRRVMGKEIKFLLHFVKESKQDESGMPNNRFLAERTGGTYSTLKVQPAELEDSGVYFCASSQFRGADEQYFGPGTRLTVT.

The chain combines TRBV19 with TRBJ2-3, with D possibly called TRBD1 or TRBD2 (6 bases each). V was shortened by 3 bases and J by 2 bases, with 12 bases between the two germline ends. The CDR3 runs 15 residues. CDR1 LNHDA and CDR2 SQIVND come from the germline V gene (reference sequence). The CDR3 region is CASSIKGGFTDTQYF. CDR3 DNA sequence: TGTGCCAGTAGTATCAAGGGGGGATTCACAGATACGCAGTATTTT.

This clonotype was counted many times. The rearrangement uses TRBV7-6 and TRBJ1-1, with a weak D call TRBD1 (5 bases). V lost 6 bases to trimming and J lost 3 bases, with 11 bases between them. This CDR3 has 13 amino acids. The germline gives CDR1 SGHVS, CDR2 FNYEAQ. For the CDR3, the DNA is TGTGCCAGCAGATTCAGGGCTGACACTGAAGCTTTCTTT. It translates to CASRFRADTEAFF. The full variable domain, completed using reference TRBV7-6 and TRBJ1-1, is GAGVSQSPRYKVTKRGQDVALRCDPISGHVSLYWYRQALGQGPEFLTYFNYEAQQDKSGLPNDRFSAERPEGSISTLTIQRTEQRDSAMYRCASRFRADTEAFFGQGTRLTVV.

Here the CDR3 DNA reads TGTGCCAGCGGGGGACTTGAGCAGTTCTTC. Translated, it gives CASGGLEQFF. This sequence joins TRBV2 and TRBJ2-1; possible D gene TRBD2, 6 bases. The germline V gene encodes CDR1 SNHLY and CDR2 FYNNEI. The CDR3 consists of 10 residues. Trimming shortened V by 8 bases and J by 9 bases, and 8 bases separated the two germline ends.

In this sample, this clonotype turned up many times. The chain combines TRBV7-2 with TRBJ2-1; 8 bases line up with TRBD2. This CDR3 has 13 residues. Losses at the gene ends were 5 bases for V and 7 bases for J; bases not matched to a gene: 4. The V gene's germline CDR1 is SGHTA and CDR2 FQGNSA. The CDR3 nucleotides are TGTGCCAGCAGCCCGGGACTAGTGAATGAGCAGTTCTTC. Its protein product is CASSPGLVNEQFF.

By frequency in the sample, this clonotype is medium-sized. V is TRBV15 and J is TRBJ2-5; no clear D gene. In germline, CDR1 is LNHNV, CDR2 YYDKDF (reference sequence). The V gene lost 5 bases and the J gene lost 4 bases, with 14 bases spanning the gap. CDR3 size: 14 residues. The CDR3 reads CATSPNRIGETQYF. The CDR3 DNA is TGTGCCACCAGCCCAAACAGAATTGGAGAGACCCAGTACTTC.

This clonotype was found many times. V usage is TRBV19 and J usage is TRBJ2-1; D might be TRBD1 (5 bases). The CDR3 is made up of 14 amino acids. Germline V gene data show CDR1 as LNHDA and CDR2 as SQIVND (reference sequence). The ends were cut back, 5 bases at V and 5 bases at J, with 13 bases in the middle. CDR3 in amino acids: CASSPWEGDNEQFF. The CDR3 region has the DNA TGTGCCAGTAGTCCGTGGGAAGGGGACAATGAGCAGTTCTTC.

This clonotype has at least ten counts. The chain joins TRBV5-1 to TRBJ2-3; D gene uncertain. CDR1 SGHRS and CDR2 YFSETQ come from the germline V gene. V lost 4 bases and J lost 0, with 9 bases in between. This CDR3 contains 14 residues. The CDR3 here is CASSEGSSTDTQYF. DNA of the CDR3: TGCGCCAGCAGCGAAGGCAGCAGCACAGATACGCAGTATTTT. The full variable domain, completed using reference TRBV5-1 and TRBJ2-3, is KAGVTQTPRYLIKTRGQQVTLSCSPISGHRSVSWYQQTPGQGLQFLFEYFSETQRNKGNFPGRFSGRQFSNSRSEMNVSTLELGDSALYLCASSEGSSTDTQYFGPGTRLTVL.

This clonotype was seen ten or more times. The chain is built from TRBV25-1 and TRBJ1-1; D is perhaps TRBD1 (5 bases). The germline CDR1 and CDR2 sequences are MGHDK and SYGVNS. Deletions cut 6 bases from V and 1 base from J, with 18 bases between. The CDR3 runs to 16 residues. The CDR3 bases are TGTGCCAGCAGCTTCATAGGAGGACAAGGGAACACTGAAGCTTTCTTT. This codes for CASSFIGGQGNTEAFF.

This clonotype was counted many times. CDR3 residues: CASSRARGETQYF. Written as DNA, the CDR3 is TGTGCCAGCAGCCGCGCCAGGGGGGAGACCCAGTACTTC. This chain connects TRBV7-9 to TRBJ2-5; 7 bases match TRBD1. Per the germline V gene, CDR1 is SEHNR and CDR2 is FQNEAQ (reference sequence). The CDR3 runs to 13 residues. J was trimmed by 5 bases and V by 5 bases; bases with no gene match: 5.

This clonotype came up many times. The gene calls are TRBV20-1 and TRBJ2-7; TRBD1 matches 7 bases. The CDR3 covers 12 residues. The junction had 6 bases not matched to a gene; V was cut back by 5 bases and J by 5 bases. In germline, CDR1 is DFQATT, CDR2 SNEGSKA (reference sequence). DNA of the CDR3: TGCAGTGCTGGGGACAGAGGCCACGAGCAGTACTTC. Translation: CSAGDRGHEQYF.

This clonotype was recorded many times. J is TRBJ2-2 and V is TRBV7-9; 9 bases line up with TRBD2. With 6 bases clipped from V and 1 base from J, the junction kept 3 bases outside the gene matches. The CDR3 runs to 15 residues. Germline CDR1 is SEHNR and CDR2 is FQNEAQ (reference sequence). DNA of the CDR3: TGTGCCAGCAGACAACTAGCGGGGAACACCGGGGAGCTGTTTTTT. Encoded protein: CASRQLAGNTGELFF.